The 16 T cell receptor beta chains below were found in one sample sequenced in a study of shared clonotypes between healthy human individuals. In the naive CD8 group, cells lacked CD45RO and were positively selected for CCR7, so terminally differentiated effector memory CD45RA+ cells were left out. The protocol was immunoSEQ multiplex PCR, while the TCRdb copy is restricted to in-frame clones and leaves out a portion. The data hold some 2,000,000 clones, with about 95% observed a single time. The source material was naive CD8+ T cells sorted from blood. The source is a man between 18 and 29 years old in good health.

With regard to this clone: This specimen includes other DNA sequences encoding the same CDR3. The rearrangement links TRBV5-4 to TRBJ2-7; D gene ambiguous. V lost 0 bases and J lost 5, with 6 bases in between. Germline CDR1 SGHNT, CDR2 YYREEE (reference sequence). The CDR3 consists of 12 residues. The CDR3 spells CASSLGLDEQYF. The CDR3 bases are TGTGCCAGCAGCTTGGGATTGGACGAGCAGTACTTC.

The V gene is TRBV7-2, the J gene TRBJ1-4; no reliable D call. The V end was cut by 5 bases, the J end by 4 bases, with 14 bases between. The germline CDR1 and CDR2 sequences are SGHTA and FQGNSA. The CDR3 consists of 15 residues. Here the CDR3 DNA reads TGTGCCAGCAGCGACACAAGCTTGGGTAATGAAAAACTGTTTTTT. It encodes CASSDTSLGNEKLFF. Drawing the rest from reference TRBV7-2 and TRBJ1-4, the complete variable domain is GAGVSQSPSNKVTEKGKDVELRCDPISGHTALYWYRQSLGQGLEFLIYFQGNSAPDKSGLPSDRFSAERTGGSVSTLTIQRTQQEDSAVYLCASSDTSLGNEKLFFGSGTQLSVL.

The V call is TRBV4-1, the J call TRBJ2-5, with TRBD2 identical over 12 bases. The CDR3 sequence is 17 residues long. J lost 0 bases, V lost 5 bases, and 7 bases had no gene match. Per the germline V gene, CDR1 is MGHRA and CDR2 is YSYEKL. The CDR3 protein is CASSYGLAGTDQETQYF. The CDR3 coding sequence is TGCGCCAGCAGCTACGGACTAGCGGGGACTGACCAAGAGACCCAGTACTTC.

This chain joins TRBV10-2 and TRBJ1-2; 7 nucleotides line up with TRBD1. This CDR3 contains 15 residues. The V and J ends lost 4 bases and 3 bases, in that order; junction bases with no gene match: 8. Germline V gene sequence: CDR1 WSHSY, CDR2 SAAADI. In DNA form, the CDR3 reads TGCGCCAGCAGTGGTATGGAGGGGGCGGACTATGGCTACACCTTC. Translated: CASSGMEGADYGYTF.

The gene calls are TRBV11-2 and TRBJ2-7; D not resolved. This CDR3 has 15 amino acids. Germline V gives CDR1 SGHAT, CDR2 FQNNGV. With 5 bases removed from V and 4 bases from J, the gap between germline ends came to 18 bases. The CDR3 reads CASSPAHLGIYEQYF. In nucleotides, the CDR3 is TGTGCCAGCAGCCCCGCCCACTTGGGGATATACGAGCAGTACTTC. Using reference TRBV11-2 and TRBJ2-7 for the parts outside the CDR3, the full variable domain is EAGVAQSPRYKIIEKRQSVAFWCNPISGHATLYWYQQILGQGPKLLIQFQNNGVVDDSQLPKDRFSAERLKGVDSTLKIQPAKLEDSAVYLCASSPAHLGIYEQYFGPGTRLTVT.

V and J are TRBV11-2 and TRBJ2-1, with 9 bases aligning to TRBD1. The CDR3 length is 15 residues. V trimming: 3 bases; J trimming: 5 bases; junction bases outside the gene matches: 5. In germline, CDR1 is SGHAT, CDR2 FQNNGV. CDR3 DNA: TGTGCCAGCAGCTTCGGGACAGGGCGGGACAATGAGCAGTTCTTC. Translating gives CASSFGTGRDNEQFF.

The rearrangement links TRBV7-9 to TRBJ2-7, with 7 positions matching TRBD1. Germline V gene sequence: CDR1 SEHNR, CDR2 FQNEAQ (reference sequence). Trimming cost V 4 bases and J 3 bases; bases outside gene matches: 3. The CDR3 extends over 13 amino acids. Here the CDR3 reads CASSWRTGYEQYF. The CDR3 DNA follows: TGTGCCAGCAGCTGGCGGACAGGCTACGAGCAGTACTTC. Looking up the rest from reference TRBV7-9 and TRBJ2-7 gives the full variable domain: DTGVSQNPRHKITKRGQNVTFRCDPISEHNRLYWYRQTLGQGPEFLTYFQNEAQLEKSRLLSDRFSAERPKGSFSTLEIQRTEQGDSAMYLCASSWRTGYEQYFGPGTRLTVT.

This rearrangement joins TRBV6-5 to TRBJ1-5; possibly TRBD1 for D (6 bases). The CDR3 length is 14 residues. Germline-derived CDR1 and CDR2 are MNHEY and SVGAGI. Trimming left V 6 bases short and J 3 bases short, with 12 bases between. Written as DNA, the CDR3 is TGTGCCAGCAGCCCTGGACAGCCCAATCAGCCCCAGCATTTT. This translates into CASSPGQPNQPQHF.

The V and J genes are TRBV5-6 and TRBJ1-1; D remains unclear. Per germline, CDR1 SGHDT and CDR2 YYEEEE. Trimming left V 4 bases short and J 4 bases short, with 29 bases between. The CDR3 runs 19 residues. The CDR3 spells CASSPWVLTIPYDGTEAFF. For the CDR3, the DNA is TGTGCCAGCAGCCCCTGGGTCCTCACTATTCCTTACGACGGCACTGAAGCTTTCTTT.

The V gene is TRBV2, the J gene TRBJ2-7; D gene ambiguous. V lost 4 bases and J 0 bases, leaving 7 bases between the germline ends. Per the germline V gene, CDR1 is SNHLY and CDR2 is FYNNEI. The CDR3 runs to 13 residues. The CDR3, as DNA: TGTGCCAGCAGTGGCAGGTACTCCTACGAGCAGTACTTC. Residues: CASSGRYSYEQYF.

This clone was counted a single time. Different DNA sequences within this sample yield the same CDR3. The J gene is TRBJ2-1, the V gene TRBV4-1; D gene ambiguous. The ends were cut back, 1 base at V and 1 base at J, with 5 bases in the middle. Germline lookup yields CDR1 MGHRA and CDR2 YSYEKL. The CDR3 consists of 14 residues. The CDR3 bases are TGCGCCAGCAGCCAAGGGGGATCCTACAATGAGCAGTTCTTC. Amino acid sequence: CASSQGGSYNEQFF.

The J gene is TRBJ2-7, the V gene TRBV2; D possibly corresponds to TRBD2 (5 bases). The CDR3 is 12 residues long. Between the trimmed V and J ends, which lost 4 bases and 4 bases, there was a span of 8 bases. Germline V gene sequence: CDR1 SNHLY, CDR2 FYNNEI. The CDR3 nucleotides are TGTGCCAGCAGTGTCGGGGAGTACGAGCAGTACTTC. Translating gives CASSVGEYEQYF.

This sequence joins TRBV27 and TRBJ1-6; D call uncertain. Looked up from germline, CDR1 is MNHEY and CDR2 is SMNVEV (reference sequence). The CDR3 runs to 19 residues. V was shortened by 0 bases and J by 6 bases, with 21 bases between the two germline ends. The CDR3 protein is CASSLSLGHGLVSNSPLHF. Here the CDR3 DNA reads TGTGCCAGCAGTTTATCTCTCGGGCACGGACTTGTTAGTAATTCACCCCTCCACTTT.

The V and J genes are TRBV28 and TRBJ2-3; 8 bases are a match to TRBD1. V lost 5 bases, J lost 4 bases, and 17 bases stayed unmatched. In germline, CDR1 is MDHEN, CDR2 SYDVKM. The CDR3 totals 18 residues. CDR3 DNA sequence: TGTGCCAGCAGTACCAGAATCGGACAGGGCAACAAAGCAGATACGCAGTATTTT. As protein: CASSTRIGQGNKADTQYF.

This chain uses TRBV29-1 with TRBJ2-7; the match to TRBD2 covers 7 bases. The CDR3 is made up of 14 amino acids. V shed 7 bases and J 3 bases; nucleotides not matched to a gene: 12. The germline V gene encodes CDR1 SQVTM and CDR2 ANQGSEA. For the CDR3, the DNA is TGCAGCGCTAAAAGGACTAGACCCGTCTACGAGCAGTACTTC. The encoded protein is CSAKRTRPVYEQYF.

The chain carries TRBV11-2 and TRBJ2-7, with 13 bases lining up with TRBD2. Germline values: CDR1 SGHAT, CDR2 FQNNGV. The V and J ends lost 10 bases and 7 bases, in that order; junction bases with no gene match: 10. CDR3 length equals 14 residues. The CDR3 nucleotides read TGTGCCACCGCCTGGACTAGCGGGAGACAAGAGCAGTACTTC. Its translation: CATAWTSGRQEQYF. The full variable domain, in which reference TRBV11-2 and TRBJ2-7 provide the parts outside the CDR3, is EAGVAQSPRYKIIEKRQSVAFWCNPISGHATLYWYQQILGQGPKLLIQFQNNGVVDDSQLPKDRFSAERLKGVDSTLKIQPAKLEDSAVYLCATAWTSGRQEQYFGPGTRLTVT.